Reported below is one T cell receptor beta chain. Preparation of the TCRbeta library used unique molecular identifiers. TCRdb analysed the PCR reads with MiXCR anew, one entry per CDR3 protein. The sample consists of about 400,000 distinct CDR3 sequences, around 21% of them appearing once. The record originates from a study of T-cell reconstitution after alpha-beta-depleted transplantation in children. Deletions cut 6 bases from V and 7 bases from J, with 9 bases between. The germline gives CDR1 MDHEN, CDR2 SYDVKM. The CDR3 has 11 residues. V usage is TRBV28 and J usage is TRBJ1-1; D unresolved. The sequences come from PBMCs from the stem cell graft donor, collected from the stem cell graft. This TCR came from a human donor who donated a stem cell graft to a child with acute myeloid leukemia. The CDR3 region is CASRIRFEAFF. The CDR3, as DNA: TGTGCCAGCAGGATACGGTTTGAAGCTTTCTTT.